This T cell receptor beta chain was documented in a study of persistence of HIV-infected CD4 T cells. Sequencing used immunoSEQ version 4 in survey mode. Template was genomic DNA at roughly 9.3 ng/uL, with up to 1 ug used per sample. TCRdb keeps only in-frame clones here, not all; method: immunoSEQ multiplex PCR. The data hold tens of thousands of clones, with approximately 66% observed a single time. Of note for this clone: What it binds is not known.

An overlapping HIV-1 Gag peptide pool stimulated these cells at 0.85 to 1 ug/peptide/mL. Sorting of responding CD4+ T cells relied on upregulated CD40 ligand together with CD69. The CDR3 extends over 15 amino acids. Per germline, CDR1 LGHDT and CDR2 YNNKEL (reference sequence). Trimming at V came to 1 base and at J to 4 bases, leaving 2 bases not matched to a gene. Source: CD4+ T cells sorted from PBMCs after approximately 19-hour stimulation, taken from a patient who received antiretroviral therapy. The receptor was isolated from an adult man with HIV who was CMV-seropositive. The chain recombines TRBV3-1 (or the pseudogene TRBV3-2) with TRBJ2-2; 8 positions match TRBD2. CDR3 sequence (DNA): TGTGCCAGCAGCCAAGCCGGGACTAGCACCGGGGAGCTGTTTTTT. Encoded protein: CASSQAGTSTGELFF.